This TCR beta chain was identified in a study of cytomegalovirus exposure and HLA in healthy donors. Points from the study as a whole: Versus the roughly 640-donor mean, an Asian-associated ancestry cluster reportedly showed fewer N-insertions in a later analysis.

Notes on this clone: Its target is not known.

PCR was performed using 60 Vbeta and 13 Jbeta primers. TCRdb's copy holds only in-frame clones and misses some; the assay was immunoSEQ multiplex PCR. The repertoire includes some 190,000 clones, approximately 88% of them detected once, and 0.95% to 1.5% sits in the top ten. This receptor was taken from a boy aged 2 to 9 in good health and CMV-seronegative. Sequenced input: PBMCs.

CDR3 region: CASSVGGQNTEAFF. The CDR3 DNA sequence: TGTGCCAGCAGCGTAGGGGGACAGAACACTGAAGCTTTCTTT. V gene TRBV9 combines with J gene TRBJ1-1; D might be TRBD1 (6 bases). The germline gives CDR1 SGDLS, CDR2 YYNGEE. V was cut by 0 bases and J by 1 base, with 7 bases left in between. CDR3 length: 14 amino acids.